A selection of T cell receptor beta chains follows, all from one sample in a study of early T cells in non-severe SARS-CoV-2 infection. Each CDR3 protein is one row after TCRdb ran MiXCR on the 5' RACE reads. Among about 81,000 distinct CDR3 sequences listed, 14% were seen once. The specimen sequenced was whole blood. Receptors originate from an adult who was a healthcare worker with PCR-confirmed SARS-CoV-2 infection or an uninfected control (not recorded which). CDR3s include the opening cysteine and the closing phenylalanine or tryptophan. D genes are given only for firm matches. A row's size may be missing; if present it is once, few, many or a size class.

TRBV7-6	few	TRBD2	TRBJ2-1	CASSLGIAGNEQFF	TGTGCCAGCAGCTTAGGTATAGCGGGCAATGAGCAGTTCTTC
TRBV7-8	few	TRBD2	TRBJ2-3	CASSSLAGGFRLDTQYF	TGTGCCAGCAGCTCTTTAGCGGGGGGGTTCAGGTTAGATACGCAGTATTTT
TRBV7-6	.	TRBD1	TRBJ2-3	CASSLGGTGLQYF	TGTGCCAGCAGCTTAGGGGGGACAGGGCTTCAGTATTTT
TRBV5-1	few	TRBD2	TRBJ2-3	CASSLGLAGNTDTQYF	TGCGCCAGCAGCTTGGGGCTAGCGGGGAACACAGATACGCAGTATTTT
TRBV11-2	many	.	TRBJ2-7	CASSLSRTASTEQYF	TGTGCCAGCAGCTTATCACGGACAGCCTCTACCGAGCAGTACTTC
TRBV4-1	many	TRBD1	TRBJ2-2	CASSQGPLGGQGMRKDTGELFF	TGCGCCAGCAGCCAAGGGCCCCTGGGGGGACAGGGGATGCGAAAGGACACCGGGGAGCTGTTTTTT
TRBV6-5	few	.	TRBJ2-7	CASSPPTGEQYF	TGTGCCAGCAGTCCTCCCACTGGCGAGCAGTACTTC
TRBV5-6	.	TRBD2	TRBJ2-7	CASVDSLLAGEQYF	TGTGCCAGCGTCGACAGCTTACTAGCGGGGGAGCAGTACTTC
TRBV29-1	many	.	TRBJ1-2	CSVAQMATGDGYTF	TGCAGCGTTGCCCAGATGGCCACCGGAGATGGCTACACCTTC
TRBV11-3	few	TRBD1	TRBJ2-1	CASSPGQVVNEQFF	TGTGCCAGCAGCCCGGGACAGGTGGTCAATGAGCAGTTCTTC
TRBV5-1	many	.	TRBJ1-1	CASSLGAGNTEAFF	TGCGCCAGCAGCTTAGGGGCGGGGAACACTGAAGCTTTCTTT
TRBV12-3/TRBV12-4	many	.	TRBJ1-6	CASSFWGAVGPLHF	TGTGCCAGCAGTTTCTGGGGTGCGGTGGGTCCCCTCCACTTT
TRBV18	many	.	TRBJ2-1	CASSPGSGGVFYNEQFF	TGTGCCAGCTCACCGGGTTCGGGCGGGGTCTTCTACAATGAGCAGTTCTTC
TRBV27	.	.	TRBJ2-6	CASSRGDSRAMGANVLTF	TGTGCCAGCAGTCGGGGCGATAGCCGCGCAATGGGGGCCAACGTCCTGACTTTC
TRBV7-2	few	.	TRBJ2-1	CASSAATRGTEQFF	TGTGCCAGCAGTGCGGCGACTCGGGGCACTGAGCAGTTCTTC
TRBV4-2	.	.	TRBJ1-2	CASSQETDTNYGYTF	TGTGCCAGCAGCCAAGAGACAGACACTAACTATGGCTACACCTTC
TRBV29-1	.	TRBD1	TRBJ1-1	CSVEGTGVNTEAFF	TGCAGCGTTGAGGGGACAGGGGTCAACACTGAAGCTTTCTTT